This TCR beta chain was captured in a study of brain T cells in children with intractable seizures. Study-wide findings and caveats: Clones missing pre-surgery may reflect undersampling of that blood sample.

After removal of 8 bases from V and 1 base from J, the junction contained 2 bases not matched to a gene. CDR3 length: 13 residues. Germline assignment: CDR1 SEHNR and CDR2 FQNEAQ (reference sequence). Sequencing was limited to surgery cases with top T cell transcript signatures in brain tissue. Patients received at least one anti-epileptic drug before surgery. The protocol was immunoSEQ multiplex PCR, while the TCRdb copy is restricted to in-frame clones and leaves out a portion. The sample lists some 76,000 clones; more than 85% were seen once. With regard to this clone: Its antigen is undetermined.

The sequence was collected from a boy under two years old with tuberous sclerosis and intractable seizures. This chain uses TRBV7-9 with TRBJ2-1; 7 nucleotides agree with TRBD1. Sequenced here: peripheral blood, sampled at surgery. The CDR3 reads CASGTESYNEQFF. The CDR3 DNA is TGTGCCAGCGGGACAGAGTCCTACAATGAGCAGTTCTTC.